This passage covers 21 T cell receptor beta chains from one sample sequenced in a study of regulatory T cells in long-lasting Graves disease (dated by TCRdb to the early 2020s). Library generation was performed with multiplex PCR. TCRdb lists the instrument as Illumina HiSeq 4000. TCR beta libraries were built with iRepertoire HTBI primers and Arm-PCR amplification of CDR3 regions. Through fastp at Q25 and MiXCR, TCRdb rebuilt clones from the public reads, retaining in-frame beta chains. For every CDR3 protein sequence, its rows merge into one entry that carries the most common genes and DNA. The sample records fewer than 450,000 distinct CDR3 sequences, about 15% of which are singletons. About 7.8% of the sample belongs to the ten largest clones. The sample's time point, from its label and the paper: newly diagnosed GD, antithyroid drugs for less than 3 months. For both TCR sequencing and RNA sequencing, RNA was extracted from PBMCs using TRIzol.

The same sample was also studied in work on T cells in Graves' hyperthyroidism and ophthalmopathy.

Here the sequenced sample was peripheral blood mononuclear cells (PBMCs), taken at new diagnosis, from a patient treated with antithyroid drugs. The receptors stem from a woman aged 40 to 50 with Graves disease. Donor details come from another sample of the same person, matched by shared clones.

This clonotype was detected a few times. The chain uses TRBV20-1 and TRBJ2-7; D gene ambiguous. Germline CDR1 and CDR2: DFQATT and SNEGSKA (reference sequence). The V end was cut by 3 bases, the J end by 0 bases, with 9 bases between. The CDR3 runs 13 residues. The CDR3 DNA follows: TGCAGTGCTAGGGACGGCTACTCCTACGAGCAGTACTTC. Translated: CSARDGYSYEQYF.

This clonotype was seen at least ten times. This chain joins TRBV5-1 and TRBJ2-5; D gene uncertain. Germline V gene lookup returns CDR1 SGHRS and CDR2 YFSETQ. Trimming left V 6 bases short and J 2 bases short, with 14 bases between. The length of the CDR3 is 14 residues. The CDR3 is CASIMTPSQETQYF. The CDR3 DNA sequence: TGCGCCAGCATCATGACCCCTTCACAAGAGACCCAGTACTTC.

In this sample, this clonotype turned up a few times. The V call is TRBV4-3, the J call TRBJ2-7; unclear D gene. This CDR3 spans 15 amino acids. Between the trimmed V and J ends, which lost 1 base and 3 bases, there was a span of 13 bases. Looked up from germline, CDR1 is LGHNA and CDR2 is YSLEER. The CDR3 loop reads CASSQGSSTYYEQYF. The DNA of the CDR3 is TGCGCCAGCAGCCAAGGCTCCTCAACTTACTACGAGCAGTACTTC.

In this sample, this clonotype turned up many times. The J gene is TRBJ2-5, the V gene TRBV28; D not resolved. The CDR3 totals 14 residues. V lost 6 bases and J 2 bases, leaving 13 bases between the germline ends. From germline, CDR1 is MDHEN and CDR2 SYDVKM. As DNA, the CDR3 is TGTGCCAGCAGCCCCAGGCGTGAGCAAGAGACCCAGTACTTC. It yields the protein CASSPRREQETQYF.

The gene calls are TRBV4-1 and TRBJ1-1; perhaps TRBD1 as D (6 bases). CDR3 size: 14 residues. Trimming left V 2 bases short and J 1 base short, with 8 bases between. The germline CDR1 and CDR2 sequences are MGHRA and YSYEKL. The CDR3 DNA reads TGCGCCAGCAGCCAACCGACAGGGAACACTGAAGCTTTCTTT. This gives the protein CASSQPTGNTEAFF.

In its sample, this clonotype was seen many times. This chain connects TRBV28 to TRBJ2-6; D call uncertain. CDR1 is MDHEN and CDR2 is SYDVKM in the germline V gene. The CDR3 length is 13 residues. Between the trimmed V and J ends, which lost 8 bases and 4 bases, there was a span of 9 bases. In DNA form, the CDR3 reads TGTGCCAGCCTTACGGCGGGGGCCAACGTCCTGACTTTC. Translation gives CASLTAGANVLTF.

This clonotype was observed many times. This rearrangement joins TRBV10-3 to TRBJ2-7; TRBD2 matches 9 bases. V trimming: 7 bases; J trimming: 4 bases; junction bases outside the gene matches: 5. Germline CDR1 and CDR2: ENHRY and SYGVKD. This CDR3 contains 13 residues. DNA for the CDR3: TGTGCCATCACGGCTAGCGGGAAATACGAGCAGTACTTC. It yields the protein CAITASGKYEQYF.

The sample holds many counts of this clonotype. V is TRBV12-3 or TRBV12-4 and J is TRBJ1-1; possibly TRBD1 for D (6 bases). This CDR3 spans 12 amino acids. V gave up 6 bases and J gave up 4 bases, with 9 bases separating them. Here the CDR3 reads CASSPGVTEAFF. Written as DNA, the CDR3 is TGTGCCAGCAGCCCAGGGGTCACTGAAGCTTTCTTT.

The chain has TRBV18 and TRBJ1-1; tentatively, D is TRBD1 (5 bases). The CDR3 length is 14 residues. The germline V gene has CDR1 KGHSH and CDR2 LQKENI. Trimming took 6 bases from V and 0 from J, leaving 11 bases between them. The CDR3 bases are TGTGCCAGCTCCGAGGACATAGTGAACACTGAAGCTTTCTTT. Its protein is CASSEDIVNTEAFF.

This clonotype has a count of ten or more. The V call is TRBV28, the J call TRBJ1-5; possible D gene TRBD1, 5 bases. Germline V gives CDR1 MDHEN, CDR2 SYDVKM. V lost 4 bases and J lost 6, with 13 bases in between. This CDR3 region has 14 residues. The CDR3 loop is CASSSSSRVQPQHF. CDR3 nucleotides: TGTGCCAGCAGTTCCTCCTCCAGGGTTCAGCCCCAGCATTTT.

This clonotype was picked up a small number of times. The CDR3 reads CAWSGGLSGNTIYF. The CDR3 nucleotides are TGTGCCTGGAGTGGCGGACTCTCTGGAAACACCATATATTTT. The chain carries TRBV30 and TRBJ1-3; D call uncertain. With 1 base removed from V and 0 bases from J, the gap between germline ends came to 7 bases. Germline V gives CDR1 GTSNPN, CDR2 SVGIG (reference sequence). This CDR3 spans 14 amino acids.

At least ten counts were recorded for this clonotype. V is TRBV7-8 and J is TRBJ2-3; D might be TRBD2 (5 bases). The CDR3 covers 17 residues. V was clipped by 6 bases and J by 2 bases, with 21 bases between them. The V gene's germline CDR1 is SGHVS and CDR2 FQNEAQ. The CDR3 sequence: CASRYSGLHYDTDTQYF. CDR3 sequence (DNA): TGTGCCAGCAGGTATTCGGGGTTGCACTACGACACAGATACGCAGTATTTT.

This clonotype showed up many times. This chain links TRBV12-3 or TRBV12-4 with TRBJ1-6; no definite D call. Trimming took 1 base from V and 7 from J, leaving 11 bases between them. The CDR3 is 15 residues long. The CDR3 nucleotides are TGTGCCAGCAGTTTAGGAGGAGGGCCCAATTCACCCCTCCACTTT. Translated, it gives CASSLGGGPNSPLHF.

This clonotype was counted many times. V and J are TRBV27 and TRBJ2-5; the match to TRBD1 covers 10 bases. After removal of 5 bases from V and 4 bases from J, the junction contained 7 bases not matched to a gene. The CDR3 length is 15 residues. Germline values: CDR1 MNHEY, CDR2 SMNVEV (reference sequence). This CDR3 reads CASSVSRDRGETQYF. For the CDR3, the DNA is TGTGCCAGCAGTGTCAGCCGGGACAGGGGAGAGACCCAGTACTTC.

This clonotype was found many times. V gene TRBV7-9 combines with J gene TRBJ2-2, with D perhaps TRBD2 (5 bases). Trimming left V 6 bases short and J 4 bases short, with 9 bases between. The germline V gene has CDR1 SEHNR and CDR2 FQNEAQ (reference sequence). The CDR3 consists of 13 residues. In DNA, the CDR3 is TGTGCCAGCAGTGGGGAGAGCACCGGGGAGCTGTTTTTT. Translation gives CASSGESTGELFF.

The CDR3 region is CASSLGTSKYNEQFF. The CDR3 DNA is TGTGCCAGCAGCTTAGGGACTAGTAAATACAATGAGCAGTTCTTC. The rearrangement uses TRBV13 and TRBJ2-1, with D perhaps matching TRBD2 (6 bases). Trimming took off 0 bases at V and 4 bases at J, with 10 bases between the two ends. Germline CDR1 reads PRHDT; CDR2 reads FYEKMQ (reference sequence). This CDR3 region has 15 residues.

The CDR3 region has the DNA TGTGCCAGTAGTACCCAATTCTCGGGTCAAGAGACCCAGTACTTC. Amino acids: CASSTQFSGQETQYF. The J gene is TRBJ2-5, the V gene TRBV19; the D is unclear. The germline V and J ends were trimmed by 4 bases and 2 bases, with 14 bases remaining between them. The germline CDR1 and CDR2 sequences are LNHDA and SQIVND (reference sequence). The CDR3 is made up of 15 amino acids.

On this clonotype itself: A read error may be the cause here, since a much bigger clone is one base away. The CDR3 loop reads CASRSTSQKREKGGNEQFF. The CDR3 DNA reads as TGTGCCAGCAGATCAACCTCCCAAAAGCGGGAGAAGGGTGGCAATGAGCAGTTCTTC. The rearrangement joins TRBV7-3 to TRBJ2-1; 8 bases map to TRBD2. The CDR3 loop spans 19 amino acids. Germline values: CDR1 SGHTA, CDR2 FQGTGA. Germline trimming cut 6 bases from V and 6 bases from J; bases unmatched to any gene: 22.

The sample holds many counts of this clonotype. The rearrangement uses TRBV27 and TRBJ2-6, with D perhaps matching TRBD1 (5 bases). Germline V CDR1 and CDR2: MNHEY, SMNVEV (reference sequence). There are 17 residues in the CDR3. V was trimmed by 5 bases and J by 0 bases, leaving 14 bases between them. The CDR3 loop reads CASSPMTEPSGANVLTF. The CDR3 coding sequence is TGTGCCAGCAGTCCGATGACAGAGCCCTCTGGGGCCAACGTCCTGACTTTC.

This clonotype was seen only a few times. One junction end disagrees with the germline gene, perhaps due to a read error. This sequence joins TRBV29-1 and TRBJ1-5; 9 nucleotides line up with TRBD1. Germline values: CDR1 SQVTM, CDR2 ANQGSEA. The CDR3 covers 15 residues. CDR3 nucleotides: TGCAGCGTTAAAGAGGACAGGGGAAACAATCAGCCCCAGCATTTT. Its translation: CSVKEDRGNNQPQHF.

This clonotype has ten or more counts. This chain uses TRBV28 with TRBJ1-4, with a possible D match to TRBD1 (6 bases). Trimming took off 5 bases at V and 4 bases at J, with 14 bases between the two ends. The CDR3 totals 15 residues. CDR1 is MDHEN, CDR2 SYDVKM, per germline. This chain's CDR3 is CASSPEGGDNEKLFF. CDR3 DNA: TGTGCCAGCAGTCCGGAAGGGGGTGATAATGAAAAACTGTTTTTT. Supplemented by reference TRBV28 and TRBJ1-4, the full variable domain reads DVKVTQSSRYLVKRTGEKVFLECVQDMDHENMFWYRQDPGLGLRLIYFSYDVKMKEKGDIPEGYSVSREKKERFSLILESASTNQTSMYLCASSPEGGDNEKLFFGSGTQLSVL.